These 15 T cell receptor beta chains were sequenced from one sample in a study of T cells in Graves' hyperthyroidism and ophthalmopathy. TCR beta CDR3 sequences were amplified from RNA transcripts. Initially, a first-round RT-PCR of the TCR CDR3 employed the HTBI primer set. TCRdb passed the multiplex PCR reads through MiXCR, listing each CDR3 protein once. Of over 700,000 distinct CDR3 sequences listed, 18% are singletons. Sequencing was performed on blood. The receptors come from a woman between 45 and 60 years old with Graves' hyperthyroidism that later progressed to Graves' ophthalmopathy.

This clonotype has only a few counts. The chain joins TRBV7-9 to TRBJ2-2; D is possibly TRBD1 (6 bases). CDR3 length equals 14 residues. The V end lost 5 bases, the J end lost 6 bases, and 13 bases lay between the germline ends. In germline, CDR1 is SEHNR, CDR2 FQNEAQ (reference sequence). In nucleotides, the CDR3 is TGTGCCAGCAGCCTTGGACAGACGGCCGGGGAGCTGTTTTTT. Translated, it gives CASSLGQTAGELFF. The variable domain in full, with the rest retrieved from reference TRBV7-9 and TRBJ2-2, is DTGVSQNPRHKITKRGQNVTFRCDPISEHNRLYWYRQTLGQGPEFLTYFQNEAQLEKSRLLSDRFSAERPKGSFSTLEIQRTEQGDSAMYLCASSLGQTAGELFFGEGSRLTVL.

This clonotype was counted a few times. The chain couples TRBV20-1 to TRBJ1-2; D remains unclear. CDR1 DFQATT and CDR2 SNEGSKA come from the germline V gene (reference sequence). This CDR3 region has 13 residues. V shed 3 bases and J shed 4 bases, with 12 bases lying between them. CDR3 coding DNA: TGCAGTGCTAGGGCGGGAGGGAGCTATGGCTACACCTTC. Translated, it gives CSARAGGSYGYTF.

This clonotype was picked up a small number of times. The V gene is TRBV12-3 or TRBV12-4, the J gene TRBJ1-6; D not resolved. V gave up 2 bases and J gave up 10 bases, with 12 bases separating them. There are 14 residues in the CDR3. CDR3 region: CASSLRRERSPLHF. DNA for the CDR3: TGTGCCAGCAGTTTAAGGAGGGAGAGGTCACCCCTCCACTTT.

Details on this clonotype: The conserved final phenylalanine or tryptophan is absent from the CDR3, which likely points to a read error. In DNA, the CDR3 is TGTGCCAGCAGTTTGGGGGGTGGGTTCGGGGTCAACTATGGCTACACCCTC. Translation: CASSLGGGFGVNYGYTL. The chain carries TRBV12-3 or TRBV12-4 and TRBJ1-2, with D possibly TRBD1 on 5 matching bases. This CDR3 contains 17 residues. Trimming took off 3 bases at V and 2 bases at J, with 19 bases between the two ends.

This clonotype turned up a few times. The chain recombines TRBV29-1 with TRBJ2-7; the match to TRBD1 covers 9 bases. Trimming removed 6 bases from V and 7 bases from J; junction bases left unmatched: 7. The CDR3 consists of 12 residues. Germline-derived CDR1 and CDR2 are SQVTM and ANQGSEA. The CDR3 DNA follows: TGCAGCGTCCGGGACAGGGAGGTAGAGCAGTACTTC. This translates into CSVRDREVEQYF.

This clonotype showed up just a few times. The V and J genes are TRBV6-2 or TRBV6-3 and TRBJ2-1, with 12 nucleotides matching TRBD2. Germline V gene lookup returns CDR1 MNHEY and CDR2 SVGEGT. The CDR3 spans 15 residues. V lost 7 bases to trimming and J lost 4 bases; unmatched junction nucleotides: 5. The CDR3 DNA sequence: TGTGCCAGCAAGAACGGACTAGCGGGATACAATGAGCAGTTCTTC. It yields the protein CASKNGLAGYNEQFF.

V usage is TRBV10-2 and J usage is TRBJ1-2; 8 bases agree with TRBD1. The CDR3 runs 18 residues. Germline V lookup: CDR1 WSHSY, CDR2 SAAADI. V shed 0 bases, J shed 7 bases, and the junction held 16 bases outside the gene matches. The CDR3 DNA sequence: TGCGCCAGCAGTGAGTCTCAGGGGGCGGATTCTGCTAGGAGTGGCTACACCTTC. Encoded protein: CASSESQGADSARSGYTF.

This clonotype was recorded many times. V usage is TRBV12-3 or TRBV12-4 and J usage is TRBJ2-1; D remains ambiguous. The length of the CDR3 is 15 residues. The V end lost 3 bases, the J end lost 3 bases, and 12 bases lay between the germline ends. In nucleotides, the CDR3 is TGTGCCAGCAGTTTCACATCTACGCTCTACAATGAGCAGTTCTTC. Translating it yields CASSFTSTLYNEQFF.

The V and J genes are TRBV12-5 and TRBJ1-5; D call uncertain. Germline V CDR1 and CDR2: LGHNT, FRNRAP. The V and J ends lost 6 bases and 6 bases respectively, with 9 bases between them. CDR3 length equals 12 residues. The CDR3 here is CASGLSTQPQHF. For the CDR3, the DNA is TGTGCTAGTGGCCTTAGTACTCAGCCCCAGCATTTT.

This clonotype was recorded many times. The chain couples TRBV2 to TRBJ2-7; 12 bases match TRBD1. In germline, CDR1 is SNHLY, CDR2 FYNNEI. The ends lost 9 bases at V and 6 bases at J; junction bases unmatched: 6. This CDR3 contains 13 residues. CDR3 region: CASFRDRGREQYF. The CDR3 DNA follows: TGTGCCAGTTTCCGGGACAGGGGGCGCGAGCAGTACTTC.

There are a few counts of this clonotype. The genes are TRBV2 and TRBJ1-5, with TRBD1 as a possible D gene (6 bases). Trimming pared 3 bases from V and 3 bases from J, leaving 12 bases between. This CDR3 region has 15 residues. Germline V CDR1 and CDR2: SNHLY, FYNNEI. In DNA, the CDR3 is TGTGCCAGCAGTGATGACAGGATGAACAATCAGCCCCAGCATTTT. Residues: CASSDDRMNNQPQHF.

This chain connects TRBV27 to TRBJ2-7; perhaps TRBD2 as D (6 bases). Trimming removed 0 bases from V and 2 bases from J, with 20 bases in between. CDR1 and CDR2 (germline): MNHEY, SMNVEV (reference sequence). The CDR3 is 18 residues long. Here the CDR3 DNA reads TGTGCCAGCAGTTTATCGGGGGGTGCCTCTTTTGGTCCCTACGAGCAGTACTTC. It yields the protein CASSLSGGASFGPYEQYF.

This clonotype has more than one count but fewer than ten. The chain has TRBV7-6 and TRBJ2-3; D is ambiguous. Germline V gene lookup returns CDR1 SGHVS and CDR2 FNYEAQ. The CDR3 totals 15 residues. Trimming took 1 base from V and 0 from J, leaving 8 bases between them. DNA for the CDR3: TGTGCCAGCAGCTTAGTTCCATCTAGCACAGATACGCAGTATTTT. As protein: CASSLVPSSTDTQYF.

CDR3 nucleotides: TGTGCCAGCAGCCCACCCGGACAGAACTCCCTTGGGGCTTTCTTT. As protein: CASSPPGQNSLGAFF. V is TRBV7-9 and J is TRBJ1-1; D is perhaps TRBD1 (6 bases). The germline CDR1 and CDR2 sequences are SEHNR and FQNEAQ (reference sequence). The CDR3 spans 15 residues. V was clipped by 5 bases and J by 11 bases, with 24 bases between them. The full variable domain, with the rest looked up from reference TRBV7-9 and TRBJ1-1, is DTGVSQNPRHKITKRGQNVTFRCDPISEHNRLYWYRQTLGQGPEFLTYFQNEAQLEKSRLLSDRFSAERPKGSFSTLEIQRTEQGDSAMYLCASSPPGQNSLGAFFGQGTRLTVV.

This clonotype was found a few times. The chain has TRBV2 and TRBJ2-7, with D possibly being TRBD2 (5 bases). This CDR3 has 11 amino acids. Germline V gene data show CDR1 as SNHLY and CDR2 as FYNNEI. Trimming stripped 8 bases from V and 5 bases from J, with 10 bases between. CDR3 in DNA: TGTGCCAGCCGGACTGAGGACGAGCAGTACTTC. Translation: CASRTEDEQYF. The variable domain in full, completed from reference TRBV2 and TRBJ2-7, reads EPEVTQTPSHQVTQMGQEVILRCVPISNHLYFYWYRQILGQKVEFLVSFYNNEISEKSEIFDDQFSVERPDGSNFTLKIRSTKLEDSAMYFCASRTEDEQYFGPGTRLTVT.